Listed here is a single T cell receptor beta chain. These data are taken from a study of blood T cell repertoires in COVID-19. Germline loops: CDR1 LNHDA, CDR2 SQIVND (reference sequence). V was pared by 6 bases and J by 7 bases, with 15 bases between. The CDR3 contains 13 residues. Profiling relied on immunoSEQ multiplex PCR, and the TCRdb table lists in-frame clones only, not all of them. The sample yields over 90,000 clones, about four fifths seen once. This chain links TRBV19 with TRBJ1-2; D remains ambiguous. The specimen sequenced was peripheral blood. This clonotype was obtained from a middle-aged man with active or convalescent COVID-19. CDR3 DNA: TGTGCCAGTAGCGACCTTGGGCCCTTTGGCTACACCTTC. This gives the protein CASSDLGPFGYTF.